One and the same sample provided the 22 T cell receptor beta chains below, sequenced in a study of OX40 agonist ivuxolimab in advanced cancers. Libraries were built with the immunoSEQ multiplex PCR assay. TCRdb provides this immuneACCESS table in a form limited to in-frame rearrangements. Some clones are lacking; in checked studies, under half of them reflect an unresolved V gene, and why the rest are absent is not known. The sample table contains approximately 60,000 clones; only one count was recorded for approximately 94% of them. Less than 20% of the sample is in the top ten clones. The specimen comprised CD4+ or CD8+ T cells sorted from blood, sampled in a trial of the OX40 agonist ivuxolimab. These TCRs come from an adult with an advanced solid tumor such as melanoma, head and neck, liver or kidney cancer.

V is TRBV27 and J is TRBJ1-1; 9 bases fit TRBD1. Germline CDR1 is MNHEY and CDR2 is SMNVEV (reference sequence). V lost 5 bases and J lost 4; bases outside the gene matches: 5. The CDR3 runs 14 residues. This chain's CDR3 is CASSPGQGTTEAFF. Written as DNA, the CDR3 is TGTGCCAGCAGTCCAGGACAGGGGACCACTGAAGCTTTCTTT.

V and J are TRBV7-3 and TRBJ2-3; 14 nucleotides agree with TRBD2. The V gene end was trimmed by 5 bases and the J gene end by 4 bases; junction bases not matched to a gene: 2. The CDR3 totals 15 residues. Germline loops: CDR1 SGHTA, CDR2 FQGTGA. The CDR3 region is CASSATSGGADTQYF. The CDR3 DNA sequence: TGTGCCAGCAGCGCGACTAGCGGGGGGGCAGATACGCAGTATTTT.

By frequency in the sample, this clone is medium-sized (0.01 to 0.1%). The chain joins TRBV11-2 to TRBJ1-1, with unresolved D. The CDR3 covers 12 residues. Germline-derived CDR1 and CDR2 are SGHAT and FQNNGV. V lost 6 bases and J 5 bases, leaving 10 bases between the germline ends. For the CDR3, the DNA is TGTGCCAGCAGAATACTCGGGACTGAAGCTTTCTTT. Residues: CASRILGTEAFF.

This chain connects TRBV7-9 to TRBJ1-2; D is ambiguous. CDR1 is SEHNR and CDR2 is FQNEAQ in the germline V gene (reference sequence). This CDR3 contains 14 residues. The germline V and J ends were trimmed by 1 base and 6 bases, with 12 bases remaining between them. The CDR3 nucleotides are TGTGCCAGCAGCTTAGGTAGCGGAATGGATGGCTACACCTTC. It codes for CASSLGSGMDGYTF.

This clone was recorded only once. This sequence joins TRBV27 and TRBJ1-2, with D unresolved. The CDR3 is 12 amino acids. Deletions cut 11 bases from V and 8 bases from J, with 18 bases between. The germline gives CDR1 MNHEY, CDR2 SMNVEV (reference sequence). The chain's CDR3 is CASYRADIGYTF. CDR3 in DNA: TGTGCCTCTTATAGAGCTGACATCGGCTACACCTTC.

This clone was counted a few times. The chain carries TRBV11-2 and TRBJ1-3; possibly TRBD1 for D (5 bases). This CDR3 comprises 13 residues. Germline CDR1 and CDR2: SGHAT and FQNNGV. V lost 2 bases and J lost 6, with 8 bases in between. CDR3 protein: CASSLYRQNTIYF. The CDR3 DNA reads TGTGCCAGCAGCTTATACAGGCAAAACACCATATATTTT.

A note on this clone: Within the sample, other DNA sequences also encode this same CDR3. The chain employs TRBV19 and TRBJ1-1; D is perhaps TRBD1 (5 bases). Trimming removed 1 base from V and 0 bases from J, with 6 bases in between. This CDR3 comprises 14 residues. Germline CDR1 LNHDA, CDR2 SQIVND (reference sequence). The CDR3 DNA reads TGTGCCAGTAGTATAGGACAGATGAACACTGAAGCTTTCTTT. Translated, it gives CASSIGQMNTEAFF.

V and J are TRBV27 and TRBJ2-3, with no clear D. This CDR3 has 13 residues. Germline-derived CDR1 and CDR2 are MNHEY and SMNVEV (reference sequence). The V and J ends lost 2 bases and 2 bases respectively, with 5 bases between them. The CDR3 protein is CASSLPFTDTQYF. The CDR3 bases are TGTGCCAGCAGTTTACCCTTCACAGATACGCAGTATTTT.

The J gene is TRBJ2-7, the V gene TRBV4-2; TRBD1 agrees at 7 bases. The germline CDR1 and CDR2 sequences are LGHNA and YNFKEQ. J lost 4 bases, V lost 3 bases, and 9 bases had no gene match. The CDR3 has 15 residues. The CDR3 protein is CASSQTGTDTYEQYF. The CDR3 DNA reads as TGTGCCAGCAGCCAGACCGGGACAGACACATACGAGCAGTACTTC.

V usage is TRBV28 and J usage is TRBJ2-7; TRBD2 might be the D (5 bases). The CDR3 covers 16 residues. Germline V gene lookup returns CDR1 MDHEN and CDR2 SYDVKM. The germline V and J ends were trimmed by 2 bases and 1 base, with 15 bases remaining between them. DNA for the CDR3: TGTGCCAGCAGTTTAACGGCGGGCGTGAGTTCCTACGAGCAGTACTTC. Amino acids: CASSLTAGVSSYEQYF. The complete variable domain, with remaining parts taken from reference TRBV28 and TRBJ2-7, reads DVKVTQSSRYLVKRTGEKVFLECVQDMDHENMFWYRQDPGLGLRLIYFSYDVKMKEKGDIPEGYSVSREKKERFSLILESASTNQTSMYLCASSLTAGVSSYEQYFGPGTRLTVT.

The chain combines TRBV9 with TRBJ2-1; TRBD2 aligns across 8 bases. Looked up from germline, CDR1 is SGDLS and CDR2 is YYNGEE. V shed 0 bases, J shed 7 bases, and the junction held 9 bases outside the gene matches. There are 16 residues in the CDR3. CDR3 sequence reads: CASSVEGSGSGNEQFF. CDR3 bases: TGTGCCAGCAGCGTAGAAGGAAGCGGGAGTGGAAATGAGCAGTTCTTC.

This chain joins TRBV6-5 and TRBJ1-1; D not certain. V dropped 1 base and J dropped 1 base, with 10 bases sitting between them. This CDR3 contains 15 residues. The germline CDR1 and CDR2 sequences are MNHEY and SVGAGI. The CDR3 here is CASSYFSATNTEAFF. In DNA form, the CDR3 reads TGTGCCAGCAGTTACTTCTCAGCAACGAACACTGAAGCTTTCTTT.

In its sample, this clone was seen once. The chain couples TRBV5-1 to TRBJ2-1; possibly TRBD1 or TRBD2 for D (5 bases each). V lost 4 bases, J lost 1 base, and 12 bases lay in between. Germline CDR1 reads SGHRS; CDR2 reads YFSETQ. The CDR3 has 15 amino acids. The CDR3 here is CASSPTGRSYNEQFF. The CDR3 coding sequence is TGCGCCAGCAGCCCGACGGGGCGGTCCTACAATGAGCAGTTCTTC.

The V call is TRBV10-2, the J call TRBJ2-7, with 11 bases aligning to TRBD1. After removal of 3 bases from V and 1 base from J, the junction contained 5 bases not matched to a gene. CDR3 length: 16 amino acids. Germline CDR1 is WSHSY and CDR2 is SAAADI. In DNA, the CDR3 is TGCGCCAGCAGTGAATCCGGGACAGGGGGTTCCTACGAGCAGTACTTC. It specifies CASSESGTGGSYEQYF.

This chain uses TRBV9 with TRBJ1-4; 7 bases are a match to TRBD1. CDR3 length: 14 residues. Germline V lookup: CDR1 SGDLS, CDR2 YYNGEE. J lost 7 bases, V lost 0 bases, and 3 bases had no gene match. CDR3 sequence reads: CASSVAGTAEKLFF. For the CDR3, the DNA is TGTGCCAGCAGCGTAGCTGGGACAGCTGAAAAACTGTTTTTT.

The CDR3 nucleotides read TGCGCCAGCAGGGACGTCGGGGAGCTGTTTTTT. It encodes CASRDVGELFF. The V gene is TRBV10-1, the J gene TRBJ2-2; D gene ambiguous. This CDR3 region has 11 residues. V was pared by 6 bases and J by 7 bases, with 6 bases between. In germline, CDR1 is WNHNN, CDR2 SYGVQD (reference sequence).

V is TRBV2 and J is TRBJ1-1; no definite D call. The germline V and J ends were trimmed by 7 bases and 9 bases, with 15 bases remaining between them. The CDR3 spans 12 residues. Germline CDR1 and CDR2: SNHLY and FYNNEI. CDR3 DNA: TGTGCCAGCAAAGGCGTGTTGTCACAAGCTTTCTTT. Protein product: CASKGVLSQAFF.

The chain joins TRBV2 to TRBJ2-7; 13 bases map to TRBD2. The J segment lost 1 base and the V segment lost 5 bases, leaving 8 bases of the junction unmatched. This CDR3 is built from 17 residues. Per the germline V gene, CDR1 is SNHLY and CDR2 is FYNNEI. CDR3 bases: TGTGCCAGCAGTTCGGGACTAGCGGGAATCCGGTCCTACGAGCAGTACTTC. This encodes CASSSGLAGIRSYEQYF.

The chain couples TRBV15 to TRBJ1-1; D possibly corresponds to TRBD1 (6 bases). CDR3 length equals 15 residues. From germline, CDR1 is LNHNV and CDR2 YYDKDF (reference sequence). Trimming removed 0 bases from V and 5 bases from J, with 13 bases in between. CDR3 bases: TGTGCCACCAGCAGAGAAACACAGGGTCGGACTGAAGCTTTCTTT. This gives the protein CATSRETQGRTEAFF.

CDR3 protein: CASSQGISNQPQHF. CDR3 in DNA: TGCGCCAGCAGCCAAGGCATTAGCAATCAGCCCCAGCATTTT. The chain combines TRBV4-3 with TRBJ1-5; no clear D gene. V lost 1 base and J lost 0, with 4 bases in between. CDR3 length equals 14 residues. CDR1 and CDR2 from the germline V gene are LGHNA and YSLEER.

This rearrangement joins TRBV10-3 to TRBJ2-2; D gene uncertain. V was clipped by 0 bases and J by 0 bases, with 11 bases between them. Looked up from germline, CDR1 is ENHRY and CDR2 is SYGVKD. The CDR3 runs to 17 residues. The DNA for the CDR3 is TGTGCCATCAGTGAGTCCCTCCGACAAGCGAACACCGGGGAGCTGTTTTTT. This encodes CAISESLRQANTGELFF.

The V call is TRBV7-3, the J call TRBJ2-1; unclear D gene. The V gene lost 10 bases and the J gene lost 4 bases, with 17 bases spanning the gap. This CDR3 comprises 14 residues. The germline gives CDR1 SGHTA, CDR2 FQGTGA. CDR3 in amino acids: CATSPVGNYNEQFF. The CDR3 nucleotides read TGTGCCACCTCCCCGGTTGGTAATTACAATGAGCAGTTCTTC.